This passage covers 18 T cell receptor beta chains from one sample sequenced in a study of blood T cells in healthy people across ages. Primed by a sample-barcoded 5' primer and a J-beta primer mix, a second PCR proceeded for about 6 to 11 cycles. Each CDR3 protein is one row after TCRdb ran MiXCR on the 5' RACE reads. The repertoire has approximately 490,000 distinct CDR3 sequences, less than 25% of them found once; the top ten carry approximately 8.7%. These records were also assigned to another study, of T cells of mothers and their children.

Input material: blood. Every receptor here comes from a boy aged 10-17 years in good health.

In regard to this clonotype: A much bigger clone sits one base away, suggesting this may be a read error. CDR3 DNA sequence: TGTGCCAGCATCCTGAACACTGAAGCTTTCTTT. This translates into CASILNTEAFF. This chain uses TRBV6-5 with TRBJ1-1; no definite D call. The V gene's germline CDR1 is MNHEY and CDR2 SVGAGI. V lost 7 bases and J lost 0, with 3 bases in between. This CDR3 contains 11 residues.

The chain joins TRBV7-2 to TRBJ2-7; 8 bases match TRBD2. V shed 5 bases and J 2 bases; nucleotides not matched to a gene: 8. This CDR3 contains 15 residues. Germline assignment: CDR1 SGHTA and CDR2 FQGNSA. The CDR3 DNA is TGTGCCAGCAGCCGGGAACTAGCGGAGCCCTACGAGCAGTACTTC. Its translation is CASSRELAEPYEQYF.

This clonotype came up a few times. Mismatch with germline at one junction end may stem from a read error. The chain is built from TRBV3-1 and TRBJ2-5; TRBD2 matches at 13 bases. Germline values: CDR1 LGHDT, CDR2 YNNKEL (reference sequence). The CDR3 covers 14 residues. The CDR3 sequence is CASSQTSGRTPEFF. CDR3 sequence (DNA): TGTGCCAGCAGCCAGACTAGCGGGAGGACTCCCGAGTTCTTC.

This clonotype was counted only a few times. The V and J genes are TRBV28 and TRBJ2-1; maybe TRBD1 (7 bases). CDR1 and CDR2 from the germline V gene are MDHEN and SYDVKM. V shed 2 bases and J shed 14 bases, with 22 bases lying between them. This CDR3 region has 15 residues. The CDR3 loop reads CASSLGGAGGTWKFF. The CDR3 coding sequence is TGTGCCAGCAGTTTAGGAGGGGCAGGGGGTACATGGAAGTTCTTC. The complete variable domain, with remaining parts taken from reference TRBV28 and TRBJ2-1, reads DVKVTQSSRYLVKRTGEKVFLECVQDMDHENMFWYRQDPGLGLRLIYFSYDVKMKEKGDIPEGYSVSREKKERFSLILESASTNQTSMYLCASSLGGAGGTWKFFGPGTRLTVL.

This chain links TRBV11-1 with TRBJ1-2, with 8 bases aligning to TRBD1. J was trimmed by 3 bases and V by 4 bases; bases with no gene match: 4. Germline assignment: CDR1 SGHAT and CDR2 FQDESV (reference sequence). This CDR3 comprises 14 residues. Written as DNA, the CDR3 is TGTGCCAGCAGCTATGGACAGGGCGACTATGGCTACACCTTC. It codes for CASSYGQGDYGYTF.

This clonotype was seen a few times. The chain has TRBV5-6 and TRBJ2-2; D remains unclear. Trimming took 2 bases from V and 6 from J, leaving 5 bases between them. This CDR3 is 12 amino acids long. From germline, CDR1 is SGHDT and CDR2 YYEEEE. The CDR3 DNA reads TGTGCCAGCAGCTTTCGATCCGGGGAGCTGTTTTTT. Protein sequence: CASSFRSGELFF.

This clonotype was counted only a few times. The gene calls are TRBV28 and TRBJ2-5; 12 nucleotides agree with TRBD2. The J call is doubtful: the DNA matches TRBJ2-1 better. Germline values: CDR1 MDHEN, CDR2 SYDVKM. This CDR3 spans 17 amino acids. Written as DNA, the CDR3 is TGTGCCAGCAGTTTACGACTAGCGGGAGTTAAGCCCAATGAGCAGTTCTTC. Its translation is CASSLRLAGVKPNEQFF.

The chain couples TRBV5-1 to TRBJ2-7; TRBD1 aligns across 7 bases. CDR3 size: 16 residues. V lost 4 bases, J lost 3 bases, and 13 bases stayed unmatched. Germline assignment: CDR1 SGHRS and CDR2 YFSETQ. The CDR3 spells CASSGKDRSPLYEQYF. The DNA for the CDR3 is TGCGCCAGCAGCGGAAAGGACAGGAGCCCCCTCTACGAGCAGTACTTC.

This clonotype was seen a few times. J is TRBJ1-4 and V is TRBV27; 7 nucleotides agree with TRBD1. The J segment lost 8 bases and the V segment lost 7 bases, leaving 10 bases of the junction unmatched. CDR1 and CDR2 (germline): MNHEY, SMNVEV (reference sequence). The CDR3 is 14 residues long. Here the CDR3 DNA reads TGTGCCAGCATGGGAACAGGGGCGGGCGAAAAACTGTTTTTT. Translation: CASMGTGAGEKLFF.

The chain links TRBV2 to TRBJ2-3; TRBD1 or TRBD2 may be the D gene (6 bases each). CDR1 is SNHLY, CDR2 FYNNEI, per germline. CDR3 length: 13 amino acids. Trimming pared 4 bases from V and 5 bases from J, leaving 10 bases between. CDR3 sequence (DNA): TGTGCCAGCAGTGCGGAGGGGGGAGATACGCAGTATTTT. Residues: CASSAEGGDTQYF.

This chain joins TRBV3-1 and TRBJ1-1; TRBD1 might be the D (5 bases). Germline V lookup: CDR1 LGHDT, CDR2 YNNKEL (reference sequence). This CDR3 has 16 amino acids. V lost 0 bases and J 0 bases, leaving 11 bases between the germline ends. CDR3 nucleotides: TGTGCCAGCAGCCAAGATATTGGGGGTATGAACACTGAAGCTTTCTTT. Translating gives CASSQDIGGMNTEAFF.

The table lists this clonotype with a few counts. The J gene is TRBJ2-1, the V gene TRBV7-3; D not resolved. Per the germline V gene, CDR1 is SGHTA and CDR2 is FQGTGA. This CDR3 comprises 13 residues. V was trimmed by 5 bases and J by 9 bases, leaving 14 bases between them. The CDR3 protein is CASSPSVRAEQFF. The CDR3 DNA follows: TGTGCCAGCAGCCCGTCCGTAAGGGCTGAGCAGTTCTTC. Full variable domain (outside the CDR3, taken from reference TRBV7-3 and TRBJ2-1): GAGVSQTPSNKVTEKGKYVELRCDPISGHTALYWYRQSLGQGPEFLIYFQGTGAADDSGLPNDRFFAVRPEGSVSTLKIQRTERGDSAVYLCASSPSVRAEQFFGPGTRLTVL.

This clonotype was observed a handful of times. The chain has TRBV18 and TRBJ2-1; the match to TRBD1 covers 7 bases. V shed 0 bases and J 8 bases; nucleotides not matched to a gene: 13. The CDR3 extends over 17 amino acids. Looked up from germline, CDR1 is KGHSH and CDR2 is LQKENI. The CDR3 spells CASSPPGSGGTRDEQFF. For the CDR3, the DNA is TGTGCCAGCTCACCACCGGGTTCAGGGGGTACGAGGGATGAGCAGTTCTTC.

The chain is built from TRBV7-2 and TRBJ1-1; no firm D call. CDR1 and CDR2 (germline): SGHTA, FQGNSA. V lost 5 bases and J 6 bases, leaving 16 bases between the germline ends. The CDR3 is 14 amino acids. CDR3 bases: TGTGCCAGCAGCCCCCTCGTGGGCCGGGCTGAAGCTTTCTTT. Encoded protein: CASSPLVGRAEAFF. Together with reference TRBV7-2 and TRBJ1-1, the CDR3 gives the full variable domain: GAGVSQSPSNKVTEKGKDVELRCDPISGHTALYWYRQSLGQGLEFLIYFQGNSAPDKSGLPSDRFSAERTGGSVSTLTIQRTQQEDSAVYLCASSPLVGRAEAFFGQGTRLTVV.

About this clonotype: A much bigger clone sits one base away, suggesting this may be a read error. V is TRBV3-1 and J is TRBJ2-7; 9 bases agree with TRBD1. The ends lost 3 bases at V and 8 bases at J; junction bases unmatched: 8. The germline V gene has CDR1 LGHDT and CDR2 YNNKEL (reference sequence). The CDR3 consists of 14 residues. The CDR3 spells CASSQGQGRNQQYF. CDR3 DNA: TGTGCCAGCAGCCAGGGACAGGGACGGAACCAGCAGTACTTC.

This clonotype was seen a handful of times. The CDR3 DNA follows: TGTGCCAGCAGCGTAGAGGGGAAAGATGGGTCACCCCTCCACTTT. Translating it yields CASSVEGKDGSPLHF. This chain links TRBV9 with TRBJ1-6; D perhaps matches TRBD1 (5 bases). V lost 0 bases to trimming and J lost 10 bases, with 14 bases between them. The CDR3 sequence is 15 residues long. Germline assignment: CDR1 SGDLS and CDR2 YYNGEE.

This clonotype turned up a few times. This chain uses TRBV28 with TRBJ2-3; 8 positions agree with TRBD2. The CDR3 is 14 amino acids. Germline values: CDR1 MDHEN, CDR2 SYDVKM. Trimming at V came to 7 bases and at J to 7 bases, leaving 10 bases not matched to a gene. The DNA of the CDR3 is TGTGCCAGCATTAGCGGGGCCACGGGGAATACGCAGTATTTT. Translating gives CASISGATGNTQYF.

The gene calls are TRBV7-9 and TRBJ2-7; maybe TRBD1 (5 bases). Germline CDR1 reads SEHNR; CDR2 reads FQNEAQ (reference sequence). Trimming cost V 2 bases and J 0 bases, with 8 bases left between them. The CDR3 extends over 14 amino acids. This CDR3 reads CASSLPGPSYEQYF. Here the CDR3 DNA reads TGTGCCAGCAGCTTACCAGGGCCCTCCTACGAGCAGTACTTC. Looking up the rest from reference TRBV7-9 and TRBJ2-7 gives the full variable domain: DTGVSQNPRHKITKRGQNVTFRCDPISEHNRLYWYRQTLGQGPEFLTYFQNEAQLEKSRLLSDRFSAERPKGSFSTLEIQRTEQGDSAMYLCASSLPGPSYEQYFGPGTRLTVT.